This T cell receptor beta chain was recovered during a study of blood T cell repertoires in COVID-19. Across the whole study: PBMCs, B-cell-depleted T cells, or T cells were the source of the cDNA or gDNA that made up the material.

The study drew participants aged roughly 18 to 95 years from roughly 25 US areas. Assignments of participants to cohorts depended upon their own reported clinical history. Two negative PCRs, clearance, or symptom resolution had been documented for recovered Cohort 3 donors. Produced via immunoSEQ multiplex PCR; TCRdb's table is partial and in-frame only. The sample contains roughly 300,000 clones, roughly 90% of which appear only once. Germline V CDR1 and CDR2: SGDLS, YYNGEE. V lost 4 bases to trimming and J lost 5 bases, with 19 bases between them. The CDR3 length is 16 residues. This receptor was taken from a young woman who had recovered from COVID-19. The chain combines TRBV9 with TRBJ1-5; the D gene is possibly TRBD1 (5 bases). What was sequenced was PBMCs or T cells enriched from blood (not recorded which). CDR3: CASSPIGGECDQPQHF. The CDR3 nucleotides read TGTGCCAGCAGCCCCATCGGGGGGGAGTGCGATCAGCCCCAGCATTTT.